This note documents a single TCR beta chain sequence. Sequenced by immunoSEQ multiplex PCR; TCRdb stores in-frame clones only, minus some. Of about 250,000 clones detected, about 89% appear once; the ten largest clones hold about 3.6%. The sample originates from a study of Ad26.COV2.S vaccination and SARS-CoV-2 variants. Treatment: roughly 18 received Ad26.COV2.S at low or high dose, single or two shots; about 5 received placebo; per-sample allocation not given. All samples were drawn on day 63, counting from the first vaccine or placebo injection. What was given as vaccine was an Ad26 vector encoding Wuhan-strain SARS-CoV-2 spike. The junction had 9 bases not matched to a gene; V was cut back by 5 bases and J by 4 bases. This CDR3 is built from 15 residues. Germline V CDR1 and CDR2: SEHNR, FQNEAQ (reference sequence).

Specimen: peripheral blood, collected in a trial of Ad26.COV2.S vaccine versus placebo. The TCR comes from a person aged 18-65 years who received the Ad26.COV2.S COVID-19 vaccine or a placebo. The chain carries TRBV7-9 and TRBJ2-3; 7 bases match TRBD1. Here the CDR3 reads CASSLTGVRADTQYF. CDR3 sequence (DNA): TGTGCCAGCAGCCTTACAGGGGTGAGGGCAGATACGCAGTATTTT.